The TCR beta chain under discussion was sequenced for a study of cytomegalovirus exposure and HLA in healthy donors. Looking at the study overall: Early on, a data release was issued that held roughly 80 million unique TCRs from HLA-typed donors. General study results and limits: Only CMV serostatus was available as immune exposure information. Previous analysis showed most TCR beta V segments were productive about 90% or about 30% of the time.

Germline CDR1 reads MNHEY; CDR2 reads SVGAGI. There are 15 residues in the CDR3. Points on this clone: The antigen is unknown.

A multiplex PCR was run with 60 Vbeta primers and 13 Jbeta primers. The protocol was immunoSEQ multiplex PCR, while the TCRdb copy is restricted to in-frame clones and leaves out a portion. This table holds 81,000 or so clones, less than 85% found once. The sequence derives from a man in his 60s in good health and CMV-seronegative. The sample consisted of PBMCs. The chain uses TRBV6-5 and TRBJ2-5; D is possibly TRBD2 (5 bases). The DNA matches TRBJ2-7 better at its end, which makes the J call doubtful. The chain's CDR3 is CASRTGRSGSYEQYF. The CDR3 DNA is TGTGCCAGCAGGACCGGACGGAGCGGATCCTACGAGCAGTACTTC.